The clone carrying this TCR beta chain was seen ten or more times. Its specificity is unknown. This entry comes from a study of cytotoxic CD8 clonotypes in ibrutinib-treated CLL. General observations from the study: Sustained-remission and progressing patients were not sampled at matched times. Public clonotypes were rare and shrank or held steady on treatment. Exceeding age-matched healthy donors, baseline clonality also tracked the counts of circulating CD8+ T cells.

T cells were sequenced at a targeted depth of 1 in 200,000 to 1 in 1 million. Some clones are missing from TCRdb's copy, which holds only in-frame ones; the method was immunoSEQ multiplex PCR. The sample includes about 160,000 clones, about 88% of them seen just once. Germline values: CDR1 LNHDA, CDR2 SQIVND (reference sequence). Deletions cut 4 bases from V and 7 bases from J, with 14 bases between. The CDR3 consists of 14 residues. This TCR was sampled from a human donor with chronic lymphocytic leukemia. The chain links TRBV19 to TRBJ1-5; tentatively, D is TRBD1 (6 bases). The sequences come from PBMCs, collected at disease progression, from a patient treated with ibrutinib. The CDR3 reads CASSTGGHGQPQHF. The CDR3 nucleotides are TGTGCCAGTAGTACCGGGGGGCATGGGCAGCCCCAGCATTTT.